This T cell receptor beta chain was identified in a study of blood T cell repertoires in COVID-19. Sequencing used immunoSEQ multiplex PCR; TCRdb keeps in-frame clones, though not all of them. The sample includes 75,000 to 95,000 clones, about 90% of them seen just once. Germline V gene data show CDR1 as SNHLY and CDR2 as FYNNEI. CDR3 size: 13 residues. What was sequenced was peripheral blood. The source of this sequence is a human donor in a cohort sampled during active COVID-19. The chain uses TRBV2 and TRBJ1-2, with D perhaps TRBD1 (5 bases). The CDR3 reads CAIGGRAGYGYTF. The CDR3 DNA reads as TGTGCTATCGGAGGCAGGGCGGGGTATGGCTACACCTTC.